The clone carrying this T cell receptor beta chain was observed many times. The antigen is not known. Arm-PCR with iRepertoire HTBI primers amplified the CDR3 regions for these TCR beta libraries. TCRdb re-called the multiplex PCR reads with MiXCR, one entry per CDR3 protein. The table lists some 600,000 distinct CDR3 sequences, roughly 16% of them singletons. This record comes from a study of regulatory T cells in long-lasting Graves disease. Study in general: Graves' cases, newly diagnosed, had used antithyroid drugs under 3 months. Overall study results and limits: Preferential use of TRBV28, TRBJ1-2 and TRBJ2-5 was seen in persistent disease. Those with persistent disease had in common more public clonotypes (2,741) than new patients (approximately 990).

This CDR3 contains 16 residues. From germline, CDR1 is SEHNR and CDR2 FQNEAQ (reference sequence). J lost 0 bases, V lost 3 bases, and 6 bases had no gene match. Stated time point: newly diagnosed GD, antithyroid drugs for less than 3 months. Generation of the TCR library employed RNA extracted from PBMCs. The sample also formed part of further work on T cells in Graves' hyperthyroidism and ophthalmopathy. This second study says: A 13 V-J signature model discriminated ophthalmopathy versus stable hyperthyroidism.

The V and J genes are TRBV7-9 and TRBJ2-7; 9 nucleotides align to TRBD1. This sample comprised peripheral blood mononuclear cells (PBMCs), obtained at new diagnosis, from a patient treated with antithyroid drugs. This TCR came from a man aged 18 to 29 with Graves disease. CDR3: CASSLAGTGNSYEQYF. CDR3 bases: TGTGCCAGCAGCTTGGCTGGGACAGGGAACTCCTACGAGCAGTACTTC.